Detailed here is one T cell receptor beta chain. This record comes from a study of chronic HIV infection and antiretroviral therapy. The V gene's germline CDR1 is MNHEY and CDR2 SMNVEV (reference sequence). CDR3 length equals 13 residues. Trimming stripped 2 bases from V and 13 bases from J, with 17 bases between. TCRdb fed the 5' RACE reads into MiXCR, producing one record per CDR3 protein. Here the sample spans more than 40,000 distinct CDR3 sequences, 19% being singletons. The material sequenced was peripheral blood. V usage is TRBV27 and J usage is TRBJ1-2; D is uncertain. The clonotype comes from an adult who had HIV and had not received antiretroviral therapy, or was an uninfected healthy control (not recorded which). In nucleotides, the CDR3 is TGTGCCAGCAGTTTAAGTCCCACATTAGATTTCACCTTC. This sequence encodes CASSLSPTLDFTF.